The 31 T cell receptor beta chains below were found in one sample sequenced in a study of blood T cell repertoires in COVID-19 (dated by TCRdb to the early 2020s). Libraries came from the immunoSEQ multiplex PCR assay. Entries here come from immuneACCESS through TCRdb and include only in-frame sequences with V and J called. Some clones fail to appear in such tables; in the studies checked, an unresolved V gene covers under half of the shortfall, and the cause of the remainder is unknown. In all, the sample holds 150,000 to 200,000 clones, and 82% of those were seen once. Less than 5.5% of the sample comes from the top ten. Material: PBMCs or T cells enriched from blood (not recorded which). These receptors were obtained from a woman aged 55-75 years with acute COVID-19.

J is TRBJ1-4 and V is TRBV5-1, with D perhaps matching TRBD1 (6 bases). Looked up from germline, CDR1 is SGHRS and CDR2 is YFSETQ. With 0 bases removed from V and 5 bases from J, the gap between germline ends came to 14 bases. The CDR3 is made up of 16 amino acids. The CDR3 DNA reads TGCGCCAGCAGCTTGGATCCCCCAGGGGCAAATGAAAAACTGTTTTTT. As protein: CASSLDPPGANEKLFF.

V and J are TRBV9 and TRBJ2-1; 9 positions agree with TRBD1. Germline-derived CDR1 and CDR2 are SGDLS and YYNGEE. The CDR3 contains 15 residues. Trimming took 4 bases from V and 9 from J; bases not matched to a gene: 11. The DNA for the CDR3 is TGTGCCAGCAGCCCAAGTCCCGGGACAGGGCCTGAGCAGTTCTTC. It is translated as CASSPSPGTGPEQFF.

This clone has only one observation. The genes are TRBV4-3 and TRBJ2-3, with 8 bases that match TRBD2. The CDR3 contains 14 residues. In germline, CDR1 is LGHNA, CDR2 YSLEER. With 4 bases clipped from V and 8 bases from J, the junction kept 8 bases outside the gene matches. CDR3 DNA: TGCGCCAGCAGCCCTTTAGCGGGGTCAGGTACGCAGTATTTT. This sequence encodes CASSPLAGSGTQYF.

This clone came up once. In DNA form, the CDR3 reads TGCGCCAGCAGCCGGGACAGTAGAGAAAAACTGTTTTTT. This codes for CASSRDSREKLFF. The chain is built from TRBV4-3 and TRBJ1-4, with 7 nucleotides matching TRBD1. The ends lost 4 bases at V and 8 bases at J; junction bases unmatched: 4. Germline values: CDR1 LGHNA, CDR2 YSLEER. The CDR3 loop spans 13 amino acids.

This clone turned up a few times. The chain employs TRBV10-2 and TRBJ1-2; TRBD1 aligns across 8 bases. Germline assignment: CDR1 WSHSY and CDR2 SAAADI. CDR3 length: 15 amino acids. The ends lost 8 bases at V and 3 bases at J; junction bases unmatched: 11. The CDR3 DNA reads TGCGCCAGCTCCACTCCGGGACAGGACCACTATGGCTACACCTTC. Protein: CASSTPGQDHYGYTF.

The gene calls are TRBV4-2 and TRBJ2-2; 12 bases are a match to TRBD2. This CDR3 is 15 amino acids long. The germline CDR1 and CDR2 sequences are LGHNA and YNFKEQ. J was trimmed by 12 bases and V by 6 bases; bases with no gene match: 11. CDR3: CASSETSGGREQLFF. The CDR3 DNA reads TGTGCCAGCAGTGAGACTAGCGGGGGAAGGGAGCAGCTGTTTTTT.

The chain couples TRBV23-1 to TRBJ2-5; D is unresolved. TRBV23-1 is designated an ORF whose function remains uncertain. Trimming stripped 0 bases from V and 7 bases from J, with 18 bases between. This CDR3 has 16 residues. The DNA of the CDR3 is TGCGCCAGCAGTCAATCGAGCCCCACGCTGAGAGGGACCCAGTACTTC. This encodes CASSQSSPTLRGTQYF.

The chain couples TRBV6-5 to TRBJ2-7; TRBD2 aligns across 7 bases. This CDR3 comprises 11 residues. In germline, CDR1 is MNHEY, CDR2 SVGAGI. The junction had 5 bases not matched to a gene; V was cut back by 6 bases and J by 9 bases. CDR3 nucleotide sequence: TGTGCCAGCAGGGGGGGGGATCGGCAGTACTTC. This codes for CASRGGDRQYF.

The J gene is TRBJ2-3, the V gene TRBV28; possibly TRBD2 for D (6 bases). CDR3 length: 14 residues. V lost 4 bases and J lost 4, with 12 bases in between. Germline loops: CDR1 MDHEN, CDR2 SYDVKM. CDR3 nucleotides: TGTGCCAGCAGTTCGCGGACGGGAGCAGATACGCAGTATTTT. This translates into CASSSRTGADTQYF.

V usage is TRBV5-1 and J usage is TRBJ1-4; weak D call: TRBD1 (6 bases). Germline loops: CDR1 SGHRS, CDR2 YFSETQ. V was trimmed by 5 bases and J by 5 bases, leaving 19 bases between them. There are 16 residues in the CDR3. CDR3 loop: CASSLGWGTINEKLFF. The CDR3 DNA sequence: TGCGCCAGCAGTCTGGGCTGGGGGACAATAAATGAAAAACTGTTTTTT.

The chain combines TRBV4-3 with TRBJ1-1; 10 positions agree with TRBD1. CDR1 and CDR2 (germline): LGHNA, YSLEER. The CDR3 spans 17 residues. V gave up 0 bases and J gave up 2 bases; unmatched junction bases: 6. The CDR3 sequence: CASSQDIWDRGNTEAFF. Written as DNA, the CDR3 is TGCGCCAGCAGCCAAGATATCTGGGACAGGGGTAACACTGAAGCTTTCTTT.

This clone occurred a few times. The same CDR3 also results from other DNA sequences found in this sample. This chain uses TRBV20-1 with TRBJ1-2, with TRBD1 as a possible D gene (5 bases). Germline-derived CDR1 and CDR2 are DFQATT and SNEGSKA (reference sequence). The V end lost 6 bases, the J end lost 4 bases, and 9 bases lay between the germline ends. CDR3 size: 11 residues. CDR3 sequence (DNA): TGCAGTGCCAGGGCAGGCTATGGCTACACCTTC. Encoded protein: CSARAGYGYTF.

The rearrangement links TRBV4-2 to TRBJ2-1; TRBD2 matches 9 bases. Germline V gene data show CDR1 as LGHNA and CDR2 as YNFKEQ. The CDR3 is 16 amino acids. V was clipped by 1 base and J by 4 bases; unmatched bases: 5. The DNA for the CDR3 is TGTGCCAGCAGCCAAGTCACTAGCGGGCCTTACAATGAGCAGTTCTTC. Translating it yields CASSQVTSGPYNEQFF.

The rearrangement links TRBV11-3 to TRBJ2-7, with D maybe TRBD2 (6 bases). Trimming took off 2 bases at V and 7 bases at J, with 12 bases between the two ends. Per germline, CDR1 SGHNT and CDR2 YENEEA. The CDR3 is made up of 13 amino acids. The CDR3 spells CASSLKNGGEQYF. The CDR3 DNA follows: TGTGCCAGCAGCTTAAAAAATGGGGGGGAGCAGTACTTC. The full variable domain, in which reference TRBV11-3 and TRBJ2-7 provide the parts outside the CDR3, is EAGVVQSPRYKIIEKKQPVAFWCNPISGHNTLYWYLQNLGQGPELLIRYENEEAVDDSQLPKDRFSAERLKGVDSTLKIQPAELGDSAVYLCASSLKNGGEQYFGPGTRLTVT.

The chain is built from TRBV6-1 and TRBJ1-3; no definite D call. CDR1 MNHNS and CDR2 SASEGT come from the germline V gene. The CDR3 covers 16 residues. V was cut by 1 base and J by 0 bases, with 10 bases left in between. The CDR3 is CASSEGGGGSGNTIYF. As DNA, the CDR3 is TGTGCCAGCAGTGAAGGAGGCGGAGGCTCTGGAAACACCATATATTTT.

The chain links TRBV6-5 to TRBJ1-1, with TRBD1 as a possible D gene (6 bases). Trimming removed 6 bases at V and 6 bases at J, with 14 bases between. The V gene's germline CDR1 is MNHEY and CDR2 SVGAGI. The CDR3 spans 13 residues. In DNA, the CDR3 is TGTGCCAGCAGATCTCAGGGGCTGGCTGAAGCTTTCTTT. Translation gives CASRSQGLAEAFF.

The genes are TRBV21-1 and TRBJ1-2; TRBD1, the table's D call, was not compared with the DNA. TRBV21-1 is shown as a pseudogene. The CDR3 contains 13 residues. The DNA of the CDR3 is TGTGCCAGCAGCCCTGGGGGCGACTATGGCTACACCTTC. Residues: CASSPGGDYGYTF.

The chain couples TRBV20-1 to TRBJ2-3; maybe TRBD2 (5 bases). CDR1 is DFQATT, CDR2 SNEGSKA, per germline (reference sequence). Between the trimmed V and J ends, which lost 5 bases and 6 bases, there was a span of 9 bases. The CDR3 has 11 amino acids. The CDR3 DNA reads TGCAGTGCTTTACCGGGGGATACGCAGTATTTT. It codes for CSALPGDTQYF.

This rearrangement joins TRBV15 to TRBJ2-3; 8 positions match TRBD2. Germline CDR1 and CDR2: LNHNV and YYDKDF (reference sequence). The CDR3 loop spans 15 amino acids. V trimming: 5 bases; J trimming: 2 bases; junction bases outside the gene matches: 6. The CDR3 bases are TGTGCCACCAGCGCCAAGCGGGGGCCCACAGATACGCAGTATTTT. Amino acid sequence: CATSAKRGPTDTQYF.

The chain is built from TRBV18 and TRBJ2-5, with TRBD2 matching over 14 bases. V was pared by 1 base and J by 5 bases, with 0 bases of the junction left unmatched. The CDR3 spans 15 residues. CDR1 and CDR2 (germline): KGHSH, LQKENI. The CDR3 reads CASSPRTSGRETQYF. The CDR3 DNA reads TGTGCCAGCTCACCACGGACTAGCGGGAGGGAGACCCAGTACTTC.

V usage is TRBV6-4 and J usage is TRBJ2-3; D uncertain. CDR1 MRHNA and CDR2 SNTAGT come from the germline V gene. The CDR3 is made up of 15 amino acids. V lost 1 base, J lost 0 bases, and 8 bases lay in between. The CDR3 bases are TGTGCCAGCAGTGACTACCCAGGTAGCACAGATACGCAGTATTTT. It translates to CASSDYPGSTDTQYF.

This chain connects TRBV6-5 to TRBJ1-3; D uncertain. The germline V gene has CDR1 MNHEY and CDR2 SVGAGI. With 8 bases removed from V and 0 bases from J, the gap between germline ends came to 8 bases. The CDR3 is 13 amino acids. The DNA of the CDR3 is TGTGCCAGCTACAGACCCTCTGGAAACACCATATATTTT. It translates to CASYRPSGNTIYF.

The CDR3 loop reads CASSWGDGYTEAFF. The DNA for the CDR3 is TGCGCCAGCAGCTGGGGGGACGGGTACACTGAAGCTTTCTTT. The chain is built from TRBV5-1 and TRBJ1-1; TRBD1 is a possible D gene (5 bases). The CDR3 is made up of 14 amino acids. From germline, CDR1 is SGHRS and CDR2 YFSETQ. The V gene lost 3 bases and the J gene lost 3 bases, with 12 bases spanning the gap.

The CDR3 sequence: CASSGNRISNQPQHF. DNA for the CDR3: TGTGCCAGTAGTGGAAACAGGATTAGCAATCAGCCCCAGCATTTT. V usage is TRBV19 and J usage is TRBJ1-5; TRBD1 might be the D (5 bases). CDR1 is LNHDA and CDR2 is SQIVND in the germline V gene (reference sequence). The CDR3 totals 15 residues. V lost 5 bases to trimming and J lost 0 bases, with 11 bases between them.

V usage is TRBV29-1 and J usage is TRBJ2-7, with D tentatively TRBD2 (5 bases). This CDR3 is built from 12 residues. CDR1 SQVTM and CDR2 ANQGSEA come from the germline V gene. With 4 bases removed from V and 0 bases from J, the gap between germline ends came to 7 bases. CDR3 sequence (DNA): TGCAGCGTTGGCGGAGGCTCCTACGAGCAGTACTTC. This codes for CSVGGGSYEQYF.

This chain links TRBV6-5 with TRBJ2-3, with a weak D call TRBD1 (6 bases). The CDR3 contains 14 residues. V dropped 6 bases and J dropped 2 bases, with 12 bases sitting between them. Looked up from germline, CDR1 is MNHEY and CDR2 is SVGAGI. The CDR3 region has the DNA TGTGCCAGCAGATCCAGGGGCCACACAGATACGCAGTATTTT. Amino acid sequence: CASRSRGHTDTQYF.

This clone was observed a handful of times. CDR3 amino acids: CASSVTGGSYNEQFF. Written as DNA, the CDR3 is TGTGCCAGCAGCGTAACAGGGGGCTCCTACAATGAGCAGTTCTTC. The chain recombines TRBV9 with TRBJ2-1, with 8 nucleotides matching TRBD1. The trim removed 1 base at V and 0 bases at J, leaving 0 bases unmatched. The CDR3 is 15 amino acids. From germline, CDR1 is SGDLS and CDR2 YYNGEE.

V and J are TRBV27 and TRBJ1-1; D gene unclear. Germline CDR1 reads MNHEY; CDR2 reads SMNVEV (reference sequence). V was shortened by 7 bases and J by 3 bases, with 21 bases between the two germline ends. The CDR3 runs to 16 residues. CDR3 residues: CASKILQVTRDTEAFF. CDR3 bases: TGTGCCAGCAAGATCCTTCAGGTCACGCGGGACACTGAAGCTTTCTTT.

V and J are TRBV4-2 and TRBJ2-3; 11 bases align to TRBD2. This CDR3 comprises 19 residues. CDR1 and CDR2 from the germline V gene are LGHNA and YNFKEQ. J lost 2 bases, V lost 0 bases, and 10 bases had no gene match. In DNA, the CDR3 is TGTGCCAGCAGCCAAGACCCCGTGGGTAGCGGGGGGGTCACAGATACGCAGTATTTT. This codes for CASSQDPVGSGGVTDTQYF.

The chain recombines TRBV4-2 with TRBJ2-1; possibly TRBD2 for D (6 bases). V shed 0 bases and J shed 5 bases, with 20 bases lying between them. Germline CDR1 LGHNA, CDR2 YNFKEQ. This CDR3 is 18 amino acids long. CDR3: CASSQESAFIGGNNEQFF. In DNA form, the CDR3 reads TGTGCCAGCAGCCAAGAATCGGCCTTCATTGGGGGGAACAATGAGCAGTTCTTC.

The V and J genes are TRBV20-1 and TRBJ1-1, with a tentative D call TRBD1 (6 bases). The germline CDR1 and CDR2 sequences are DFQATT and SNEGSKA (reference sequence). Trimming left V 3 bases short and J 4 bases short, with 9 bases between. This CDR3 contains 12 residues. The CDR3 loop is CSASPRGTEAFF. The DNA for the CDR3 is TGCAGTGCTAGTCCCAGGGGCACTGAAGCTTTCTTT.